This T cell receptor beta chain was recorded in a study of cytotoxic CD8 clonotypes in ibrutinib-treated CLL. The CDR3 is made up of 15 amino acids. The V end lost 2 bases, the J end lost 0 bases, and 10 bases lay between the germline ends. Looked up from germline, CDR1 is KGHSH and CDR2 is LQKENI. The method was immunoSEQ multiplex PCR; TCRdb's version includes in-frame clones alone and lacks a portion of them. The sample consists of 150,000 or so clones, 80% of them appearing once. The rearrangement links TRBV18 to TRBJ1-2; D uncertain. Sequences were derived from PBMCs, sampled after 36 months of ibrutinib treatment. This receptor was taken from a human donor with chronic lymphocytic leukemia. CDR3 nucleotide sequence: TGTGCCAGCTCACCAGGAGCACCTGCTAACTATGGCTACACCTTC. As protein: CASSPGAPANYGYTF.